Listed here are 23 T cell receptor beta chains from one sample, sequenced in a study of Ad26.COV2.S vaccination and SARS-CoV-2 variants. Sequenced by immunoSEQ multiplex PCR; TCRdb stores in-frame clones only, minus some. The repertoire has about 440,000 clones, roughly 88% of them found once; the top ten carry around 4.5%. Treatment meaning: roughly 19 received Ad26.COV2.S at low or high dose, single or two shots; 5 received placebo; per-sample allocation not given. Day 63 after the first vaccine or placebo injection was the time point for sampling. The material was peripheral blood, obtained in a trial of Ad26.COV2.S vaccine versus placebo. Receptor source: a person between 18 and 65 years old who received the Ad26.COV2.S COVID-19 vaccine or a placebo.

V is TRBV6-2 or TRBV6-3 and J is TRBJ2-4, with D possibly matching TRBD2 (5 bases). Deletions cut 5 bases from V and 0 bases from J, with 14 bases between. This CDR3 is built from 16 residues. Germline V gene sequence: CDR1 MNHEY, CDR2 SVGEGT. This chain's CDR3 is CASSLLWGVAKNIQYF. The CDR3 DNA is TGTGCCAGCAGTCTACTTTGGGGAGTAGCCAAAAACATTCAGTACTTC.

This clone showed up just once. This chain links TRBV29-1 with TRBJ1-1; D ambiguous. V lost 5 bases and J lost 5, with 6 bases in between. CDR1 is SQVTM, CDR2 ANQGSEA, per germline. CDR3 length: 10 residues. In DNA, the CDR3 is TGCAGCGTTCTAAAGACTGAAGCTTTCTTT. This translates into CSVLKTEAFF.

The genes are TRBV27 and TRBJ2-5; 9 nucleotides align to TRBD2. The J segment lost 5 bases and the V segment lost 5 bases, leaving 9 bases of the junction unmatched. The germline V gene has CDR1 MNHEY and CDR2 SMNVEV (reference sequence). The CDR3 covers 15 residues. Written as DNA, the CDR3 is TGTGCCAGCAGTGCACTGACTAGCGGTGGGGAGACCCAGTACTTC. It translates to CASSALTSGGETQYF.

V gene TRBV9 combines with J gene TRBJ2-4, with D hard to call. Germline V gene sequence: CDR1 SGDLS, CDR2 YYNGEE. The V gene lost 0 bases and the J gene lost 8 bases, with 9 bases spanning the gap. This CDR3 is built from 13 residues. This chain's CDR3 is CASSVAERDIQYF. CDR3 DNA sequence: TGTGCCAGCAGCGTAGCTGAAAGAGACATTCAGTACTTC.

The chain links TRBV2 to TRBJ2-4; TRBD2 matches at 9 bases. Germline V CDR1 and CDR2: SNHLY, FYNNEI. The CDR3 totals 14 residues. With V trimmed by 7 bases and J by 4 bases, 5 bases remained unmatched. In DNA, the CDR3 is TGTGCCAGCATGGCGACTAGCGGTAAAAACATTCAGTACTTC. Protein: CASMATSGKNIQYF. The full variable domain, rest sourced from reference TRBV2 and TRBJ2-4, is EPEVTQTPSHQVTQMGQEVILRCVPISNHLYFYWYRQILGQKVEFLVSFYNNEISEKSEIFDDQFSVERPDGSNFTLKIRSTKLEDSAMYFCASMATSGKNIQYFGAGTRLSVL.

Points on this clone: Other DNA sequences in this specimen translate into the identical CDR3. The CDR3 region has the DNA TGTGCCAGCAGCGTACAGGGGAGCTCCTACGAGCAGTACTTC. Translation gives CASSVQGSSYEQYF. The V call is TRBV9, the J call TRBJ2-7; D possibly corresponds to TRBD1 (6 bases). Trimming removed 1 base at V and 0 bases at J, with 8 bases between. The V gene's germline CDR1 is SGDLS and CDR2 YYNGEE. CDR3 size: 14 residues.

The chain couples TRBV7-6 to TRBJ2-7; a weak D match, TRBD2 (6 bases). V lost 1 base, J lost 2 bases, and 15 bases lay in between. The length of the CDR3 is 16 residues. The germline V gene encodes CDR1 SGHVS and CDR2 FNYEAQ. The CDR3 nucleotides read TGTGCCAGCAGCTTAGGGGGCGGTAGCGGTACCTACGAGCAGTACTTC. This gives the protein CASSLGGGSGTYEQYF.

The rearrangement links TRBV5-6 to TRBJ1-2; no definite D call. Germline values: CDR1 SGHDT, CDR2 YYEEEE. Trimming left V 3 bases short and J 0 bases short, with 9 bases between. This CDR3 comprises 14 residues. The CDR3 sequence: CASSSRISNYGYTF. CDR3 DNA sequence: TGTGCCAGCAGCTCTAGGATCTCTAACTATGGCTACACCTTC.

The J gene is TRBJ1-4, the V gene TRBV5-1, with D unresolved. The CDR3 is made up of 14 amino acids. The germline V gene has CDR1 SGHRS and CDR2 YFSETQ. Trimming pared 0 bases from V and 5 bases from J, leaving 8 bases between. DNA of the CDR3: TGCGCCAGCAGCTTGGGACGGCAAAATGAAAAACTGTTTTTT. Amino acid sequence: CASSLGRQNEKLFF.

V usage is TRBV13 and J usage is TRBJ2-3; 9 bases align to TRBD2. With V trimmed by 5 bases and J by 1 base, 7 bases remained unmatched. The CDR3 extends over 16 amino acids. Per germline, CDR1 PRHDT and CDR2 FYEKMQ (reference sequence). This chain's CDR3 is CASSPEEREGTDTQYF. In DNA form, the CDR3 reads TGTGCCAGCAGCCCCGAGGAGCGGGAGGGCACAGATACGCAGTATTTT.

V gene TRBV7-9 combines with J gene TRBJ2-7; 7 bases are shared with TRBD1. V was pared by 2 bases and J by 6 bases, with 7 bases of the junction left unmatched. Looked up from germline, CDR1 is SEHNR and CDR2 is FQNEAQ (reference sequence). The CDR3 runs 14 residues. CDR3 nucleotide sequence: TGTGCCAGCAGCTTATGGGACAGTTCACGCGAGCAGTACTTC. Translation gives CASSLWDSSREQYF.

This clone came up once. The DNA for the CDR3 is TGTGCCAGCAGCCAAGGAGTTGGGGACAGGGTTGCAGATACGCAGTATTTT. This gives the protein CASSQGVGDRVADTQYF. The J gene is TRBJ2-3, the V gene TRBV4-2; 9 bases fit TRBD1. From germline, CDR1 is LGHNA and CDR2 YNFKEQ. V shed 1 base, J shed 4 bases, and the junction held 9 bases outside the gene matches. CDR3 length: 17 residues.

The chain links TRBV6-5 to TRBJ2-1; D not resolved. The CDR3 extends over 11 amino acids. CDR1 and CDR2 from the germline V gene are MNHEY and SVGAGI. V lost 7 bases and J lost 8, with 9 bases in between. CDR3 in amino acids: CASTSLHEQFF. In nucleotides, the CDR3 is TGTGCCAGCACCAGCCTCCATGAGCAGTTCTTC.

The chain links TRBV19 to TRBJ2-3; 8 positions match TRBD1. This CDR3 is 14 amino acids long. Germline V gives CDR1 LNHDA, CDR2 SQIVND (reference sequence). The V gene end was trimmed by 5 bases and the J gene end by 2 bases; junction bases not matched to a gene: 3. CDR3 sequence reads: CASSADRDTDTQYF. CDR3 coding DNA: TGTGCCAGTAGTGCGGACAGGGACACAGATACGCAGTATTTT.

V gene TRBV6-5 combines with J gene TRBJ1-2; 9 bases line up with TRBD1. The CDR3 has 13 residues. The germline gives CDR1 MNHEY, CDR2 SVGAGI. The J segment lost 7 bases and the V segment lost 6 bases, leaving 6 bases of the junction unmatched. CDR3 sequence reads: CASRTQGAPGYTF. For the CDR3, the DNA is TGTGCCAGCAGAACACAGGGGGCGCCTGGCTACACCTTC.

The V call is TRBV15, the J call TRBJ1-2; D is unresolved. Trimming pared 0 bases from V and 3 bases from J, leaving 17 bases between. Germline V gene data show CDR1 as LNHNV and CDR2 as YYDKDF (reference sequence). The CDR3 has 17 amino acids. The CDR3: CATSRDRKKFLYYGYTF. The DNA of the CDR3 is TGTGCCACCAGCAGAGATCGCAAGAAATTTTTGTACTATGGCTACACCTTC.

This chain links TRBV21-1 with TRBJ1-6. TRBV21-1 is a recognized pseudogene. This CDR3 spans 15 amino acids. The CDR3 nucleotides are TGTGCCAGCAGCCCCCCTGGCTCCTATAATTCACCCCTCCACTTT. The encoded protein is CASSPPGSYNSPLHF.

This chain links TRBV3-1 (or the pseudogene TRBV3-2) with TRBJ1-4, with D perhaps TRBD1 (5 bases). The CDR3 has 14 amino acids. V lost 4 bases and J 3 bases, leaving 9 bases between the germline ends. Germline loops: CDR1 LGHDT, CDR2 YNNKEL (reference sequence). The CDR3 region is CASSRRGPNEKLFF. The CDR3 nucleotides are TGTGCCAGCAGCCGGCGGGGACCTAATGAAAAACTGTTTTTT.

The genes are TRBV11-2 and TRBJ2-5, with a weak D call TRBD1 (5 bases). Germline V lookup: CDR1 SGHAT, CDR2 FQNNGV. Trimming stripped 4 bases from V and 2 bases from J, with 8 bases between. This CDR3 is built from 13 residues. The CDR3 sequence: CASSSGFQETQYF. CDR3 DNA sequence: TGTGCCAGCAGCTCAGGGTTTCAAGAGACCCAGTACTTC.

This clone was picked up one time. V usage is TRBV7-9 and J usage is TRBJ2-7, with unresolved D. CDR1 is SEHNR and CDR2 is FQNEAQ in the germline V gene (reference sequence). This CDR3 has 15 residues. Trimming took off 1 base at V and 1 base at J, with 11 bases between the two ends. This CDR3 reads CASSLGSLGSYEQYF. Here the CDR3 DNA reads TGTGCCAGCAGCTTAGGGTCCCTGGGGTCCTACGAGCAGTACTTC. The variable domain in full, with the rest retrieved from reference TRBV7-9 and TRBJ2-7, is DTGVSQNPRHKITKRGQNVTFRCDPISEHNRLYWYRQTLGQGPEFLTYFQNEAQLEKSRLLSDRFSAERPKGSFSTLEIQRTEQGDSAMYLCASSLGSLGSYEQYFGPGTRLTVT.

This clone has only a few counts. The V and J genes are TRBV7-2 and TRBJ1-5; no firm D call. Between the trimmed V and J ends, which lost 4 bases and 2 bases, there was a span of 9 bases. Germline V gene lookup returns CDR1 SGHTA and CDR2 FQGNSA. The CDR3 is 14 residues long. This chain's CDR3 is CASSSRAGNQPQHF. The CDR3 DNA reads as TGTGCCAGCAGCTCCCGTGCCGGCAATCAGCCCCAGCATTTT.

This chain uses TRBV7-9 with TRBJ2-7; 7 nucleotides match TRBD1. From germline, CDR1 is SEHNR and CDR2 FQNEAQ (reference sequence). This CDR3 contains 14 residues. Trimming removed 4 bases from V and 3 bases from J; junction bases left unmatched: 6. The CDR3 here is CASSSRQGHYEQYF. CDR3 nucleotide sequence: TGTGCCAGCAGCTCGAGACAGGGACACTACGAGCAGTACTTC.

This rearrangement joins TRBV27 to TRBJ1-6; weak D call: TRBD1 (6 bases). Trimming pared 6 bases from V and 6 bases from J, leaving 18 bases between. CDR1 MNHEY and CDR2 SMNVEV come from the germline V gene (reference sequence). The CDR3 is 16 amino acids. The CDR3 coding sequence is TGTGCCAGCAGCCTCGGGGGGCCGGGTGGTAATTCACCCCTCCACTTT. The encoded protein is CASSLGGPGGNSPLHF.